These T cell receptor beta chains were read from a single sample in a study of blood T cells in healthy people across ages. TCRdb used MiXCR to reprocess the 5' RACE reads, holding one entry per CDR3 protein. Of 1.5 million to 1.9 million distinct CDR3 sequences listed, 42% were seen once; the top ten hold around 4%. Sequencing was done on a sample of blood. Every receptor here comes from a woman younger than 35 in good health. The CDR3 runs from the conserved cysteine through the conserved F or W. A D gene is named only where the DNA matches it firmly. Clone size appears in some rows only: once, few, many, or a class for an expanded clone.

d_call j_call clone_size v_call cdr3_aa cdr3_nt
. TRBJ1-4 . TRBV25-1 CASSKVGPRNEKLFF TGTGCCAGCAGTAAAGTGGGCCCTCGTAATGAAAAACTGTTTTTT
. TRBJ1-4 . TRBV20-1 CSIRSDEKLFF TGCAGTATCCGTAGTGATGAAAAACTGTTTTTT
TRBD1 TRBJ2-7 . TRBV5-1 CASSSGQGVGYEQYF TGCGCCAGCAGCTCGGGACAGGGGGTCGGCTACGAGCAGTACTTC
TRBD1 TRBJ1-2 . TRBV7-2 CASSPDRNEGYTF TGTGCCAGCAGCCCGGACAGGAACGAGGGCTACACCTTC
. TRBJ2-5 few TRBV12-5 CASGLVGAQETQYF TGTGCTAGTGGTTTGGTGGGGGCACAAGAGACCCAGTACTTC
TRBD1 TRBJ2-1 once TRBV7-2 CASSPFGTGANEQFF TGTGCCAGCAGCCCTTTCGGGACAGGGGCCAATGAGCAGTTCTTC
. TRBJ2-7 . TRBV6-2/TRBV6-3 CASSYIQETAQYF TGTGCCAGCAGTTACATACAAGAGACGGCCCAGTACTTC
. TRBJ2-3 . TRBV7-2 CASSLIQGPPTDTQYF TGTGCCAGCAGCCTCATTCAGGGGCCCCCCACAGATACGCAGTATTTT
. TRBJ2-7 . TRBV2 CASTPDYPYEQYF TGTGCCAGCACCCCGGACTACCCCTACGAGCAGTACTTC
TRBD1 TRBJ1-5 . TRBV5-1 CASSRTGALNQPQHF TGCGCCAGCAGTCGGACAGGGGCCCTCAATCAGCCCCAGCATTTT
. TRBJ1-1 . TRBV7-2 CASSPYRNTEAFF TGTGCCAGCAGCCCTTACAGAAACACTGAAGCTTTCTTT
. TRBJ1-1 . TRBV5-1 CASSLASIGGTEAFF TGCGCCAGCAGCTTGGCCTCTATTGGGGGCACTGAAGCTTTCTTT
TRBD1 TRBJ2-5 few TRBV7-2 CASRLPGQGWDEQYF TGTGCCAGCAGACTTCCGGGACAGGGTTGGGATGAGCAGTACTTC
TRBD1 TRBJ1-2 . TRBV12-3/TRBV12-4 CASSHNSGGHGYTF TGTGCCAGCAGCCACAATTCAGGGGGGCATGGCTACACCTTC
. TRBJ2-5 . TRBV7-8 CASSRGLQKETQYF TGTGCCAGCAGCCGGGGCCTACAAAAAGAGACCCAGTACTTC
TRBD1 TRBJ2-7 few TRBV29-1 CSVIGQGSSYEQYF TGCAGCGTTATCGGACAGGGGAGCTCCTACGAGCAGTACTTC
. TRBJ2-7 . TRBV24-1 CATSDSRQALYEQYF TGTGCCACCAGTGATTCACGACAGGCACTCTACGAGCAGTACTTC
TRBD2 TRBJ2-3 . TRBV7-2 CASSLRRTSGGSEDTQYF TGTGCCAGCAGCCTTAGGCGGACTAGCGGGGGATCAGAGGATACGCAGTATTTT
. TRBJ2-1 . TRBV29-1 CSVNVSEIYNEQFF TGCAGCGTCAACGTGTCCGAAATCTACAATGAGCAGTTCTTC
. TRBJ1-1 many TRBV12-3/TRBV12-4 CASSLGTGSEAFF TGTGCCAGCAGTTTGGGGACGGGGTCTGAAGCTTTCTTT
. TRBJ2-5 . TRBV12-3/TRBV12-4 CASSLSIQLQETQYF TGTGCCAGCAGTTTAAGTATCCAGCTTCAAGAGACCCAGTACTTC
. TRBJ2-7 . TRBV20-1 CSARDKTRGGYEQYF TGCAGTGCTAGAGATAAAACCAGGGGCGGTTACGAGCAGTACTTC
TRBD1 TRBJ1-1 once TRBV7-9 CATSGGAETEAFF TGTGCCACCTCAGGGGGCGCGGAGACTGAAGCTTTCTTT
. TRBJ2-3 many TRBV12-3/TRBV12-4 CASSALLTDTQYF TGTGCCAGCAGTGCTCTCCTCACAGATACGCAGTATTTT
TRBD1 TRBJ1-5 few TRBV7-6 CASSQGQGLGNQPQHF TGTGCCAGCAGCCAGGGACAGGGGTTGGGCAATCAGCCCCAGCATTTT
. TRBJ1-1 . TRBV20-1 CSARGGPSNTEAFF TGCAGTGCTAGAGGCGGGCCCTCGAACACTGAAGCTTTCTTT
TRBD2 TRBJ2-7 . TRBV11-1 CASSFLAETYEQYF TGTGCCAGCAGCTTTCTAGCGGAGACCTACGAGCAGTACTTC
. TRBJ2-1 . TRBV7-9 CASAASGDEQFF TGTGCCAGCGCTGCCTCAGGGGATGAGCAGTTCTTC
TRBD1 TRBJ2-3 many TRBV6-5 CASSTGVWGADTQYF TGTGCCAGCAGCACAGGGGTTTGGGGCGCAGATACGCAGTATTTT
TRBD2 TRBJ2-7 . TRBV7-2 CASSSLAGKTYEQYF TGTGCCAGCAGCTCTCTAGCGGGAAAGACCTACGAGCAGTACTTC
. TRBJ2-5 . TRBV12-3/TRBV12-4 CASSLHGGKTQYF TGTGCCAGCAGTTTACATGGGGGTAAGACCCAGTACTTC
. TRBJ1-1 few TRBV4-1 CASSQSWGGFEAFF TGCGCCAGCAGCCAAAGCTGGGGGGGGTTTGAAGCTTTCTTT
. TRBJ2-1 few TRBV15 CATSRDLQANGQFF TGTGCCACCAGCAGAGATTTACAGGCCAATGGGCAGTTCTTC
. TRBJ2-1 few TRBV15 CATSKSGPYNEQFF TGTGCCACCAGCAAATCAGGGCCCTACAATGAGCAGTTCTTC
. TRBJ2-5 . TRBV19 CASSPGSGAQETQYF TGTGCCAGTAGCCCCGGCTCCGGAGCTCAAGAGACCCAGTACTTC
. TRBJ1-2 . TRBV7-2 CASSLGGTAYGYTF TGTGCCAGCAGCTTAGGCGGGACGGCCTATGGCTACACCTTC
. TRBJ2-3 . TRBV20-1 CSALSFALSTDTQYF TGCAGTGCTCTCTCCTTCGCGCTGAGCACAGATACGCAGTATTTT
. TRBJ2-3 . TRBV9 CASSVGVGSTETQYF TGTGCCAGCAGCGTAGGAGTGGGTAGCACAGAGACGCAGTATTTT
. TRBJ2-3 . TRBV29-1 CSGASRAADTQYF TGCAGCGGTGCCTCCAGGGCTGCAGATACGCAGTATTTT
TRBD2 TRBJ2-1 . TRBV6-5 CASSYSTGGPSEQFF TGTGCCAGCAGTTACTCGACGGGGGGGCCTAGTGAGCAGTTCTTC
. TRBJ2-1 . TRBV6-5 CASSDSILNEQFF TGTGCCAGCAGTGACTCGATTTTAAATGAGCAGTTCTTC
. TRBJ2-5 . TRBV4-3 CTSSPDVQETQYF TGCACCAGCAGCCCGGACGTCCAAGAGACCCAGTACTTC
. TRBJ2-7 . TRBV20-1 CSAPKHNEQYF TGCAGTGCGCCCAAGCACAATGAGCAGTACTTC
TRBD1 TRBJ2-7 . TRBV5-6 CASTPGTGFHEQYF TGTGCCAGCACCCCTGGGACAGGGTTCCACGAGCAGTACTTC
. TRBJ2-7 . TRBV9 CASSVAERASYEQYF TGTGCCAGCAGCGTAGCGGAGCGGGCGTCCTACGAGCAGTACTTC
. TRBJ1-2 . TRBV25-1 CASRAPGGGYGYTF TGTGCCAGCAGAGCGCCGGGGGGGGGCTATGGCTACACCTTC
TRBD1 TRBJ1-4 . TRBV7-2 CASSSDRGYEKLFF TGTGCCAGCAGCTCCGACAGGGGATATGAAAAACTGTTTTTT
. TRBJ1-1 . TRBV3-1 CASSPTDGTEAFF TGTGCCAGCAGCCCGACGGATGGCACTGAAGCTTTCTTT
TRBD1 TRBJ1-4 few TRBV7-9 CASRQTGTGNEKLFF TGTGCCAGCAGACAGACCGGGACAGGGAATGAAAAACTGTTTTTT
. TRBJ1-5 . TRBV14 CASSQLPPKGNQPQHF TGTGCCAGCAGCCAACTTCCCCCGAAGGGCAATCAGCCCCAGCATTTT